One and the same sample provided the 13 T cell receptor beta chains below, sequenced in a study of regulatory T cells in long-lasting Graves disease. This sample's time point: persistent/refractory GD, antithyroid drugs over 5 years with positive TRAb. Scientists built the TCR library using RNA that was extracted from PBMCs. Construction of the TCR beta libraries employed iRepertoire HTBI primers in conjunction with Arm-PCR of CDR3 regions. Each CDR3 protein gets one entry after TCRdb re-called the multiplex PCR reads with MiXCR. Counted here are approximately 380,000 distinct CDR3 sequences, around 20% occurring once; the ten biggest clones make up roughly 20%. The material was peripheral blood mononuclear cells (PBMCs), obtained when the disease was refractory, from a patient treated with antithyroid drugs. These receptors all come from a female donor with Graves disease.

This sequence joins TRBV29-1 and TRBJ1-2, with TRBD1 identical over 9 bases. CDR1 and CDR2 from the germline V gene are SQVTM and ANQGSEA. The CDR3 consists of 14 residues. V trimming: 8 bases; J trimming: 7 bases; junction bases outside the gene matches: 14. The CDR3 DNA follows: TGCAGCTTCTTAAGCCCGGGACAGGGCTCTGGCTACACCTTC. Its translation: CSFLSPGQGSGYTF.

As regards this clonotype: A much more abundant neighbour one base away suggests this may be a read error. The gene calls are TRBV5-1 and TRBJ1-5; D is unresolved. This CDR3 spans 15 amino acids. Germline CDR1 and CDR2: SGHRS and YFSETQ. CDR3 sequence reads: CAGSLDPVGNQPQHF. The CDR3 coding sequence is TGCGCCGGCAGCTTGGACCCGGTCGGCAATCAGCCCCAGCATTTT.

This chain connects TRBV28 to TRBJ2-7; D gene ambiguous. Between the trimmed V and J ends, which lost 9 bases and 3 bases, there was a span of 12 bases. The germline V gene encodes CDR1 MDHEN and CDR2 SYDVKM. CDR3 length: 12 amino acids. The CDR3 loop reads CASFSILYEQYF. In DNA form, the CDR3 reads TGTGCCAGTTTCAGTATACTCTACGAGCAGTACTTC.

Notes on this clonotype: One base away lies a much larger clone, so this may be a sequencing read error. V gene TRBV9 combines with J gene TRBJ2-5; no reliable D call. There are 14 residues in the CDR3. Trimming cost V 4 bases and J 1 base, with 11 bases left between them. In germline, CDR1 is SGDLS, CDR2 YYNGEE. CDR3 residues: CASSQAALQETQYF. The CDR3 DNA reads TGTGCCAGCAGCCAGGCAGCGCTCCAAGAGACCCAGTACTTC.

V and J are TRBV4-2 and TRBJ1-1; no firm D call. From germline, CDR1 is LGHNA and CDR2 YNFKEQ. V lost 1 base and J 8 bases, leaving 11 bases between the germline ends. The CDR3 loop spans 13 amino acids. CDR3 bases: TGTGCCAGCAGCCAAGCCATGGTGGGCGAAGCTTTCTTT. Amino acid sequence: CASSQAMVGEAFF.

The CDR3 region is CASSLAGAVSGANVLTF. Written as DNA, the CDR3 is TGTGCCAGCAGCTTGGCAGGGGCGGTATCTGGGGCCAACGTCCTGACTTTC. V gene TRBV5-5 combines with J gene TRBJ2-6, with a tentative D call TRBD1 (6 bases). The V gene lost 0 bases and the J gene lost 1 base, with 11 bases spanning the gap. The germline V gene has CDR1 SGHKS and CDR2 YYEKEE (reference sequence). This CDR3 has 17 amino acids. The full variable domain, with the rest looked up from reference TRBV5-5 and TRBJ2-6, is DAGVTQSPTHLIKTRGQQVTLRCSPISGHKSVSWYQQVLGQGPQFIFQYYEKEERGRGNFPDRFSARQFPNYSSELNVNALLLGDSALYLCASSLAGAVSGANVLTFGAGSRLTVL.

This clonotype has a count of ten or more. This chain joins TRBV12-3 or TRBV12-4 and TRBJ1-6; maybe TRBD1 (5 bases). The CDR3 consists of 14 residues. Trimming shortened V by 3 bases and J by 5 bases, and 8 bases separated the two germline ends. CDR3 protein: CASSFTGDNSPLHF. The DNA of the CDR3 is TGTGCCAGCAGTTTTACGGGGGATAATTCACCCCTCCACTTT.

This clonotype was counted at least ten times. V gene TRBV6-1 combines with J gene TRBJ1-1; 7 nucleotides match TRBD1. This CDR3 is 14 amino acids long. Germline V gene lookup returns CDR1 MNHNS and CDR2 SASEGT. The junction had 3 bases not matched to a gene; V was cut back by 5 bases and J by 0 bases. The CDR3 nucleotides are TGTGCCAGCAGTAAACAGGGGTTGAACACTGAAGCTTTCTTT. Its translation: CASSKQGLNTEAFF.

This clonotype appeared many times. The chain uses TRBV6-2 or TRBV6-3 and TRBJ2-7, with TRBD1 identical over 10 bases. This CDR3 contains 17 residues. Germline loops: CDR1 MNHEY, CDR2 SVGEGT. The junction had 12 bases not matched to a gene; V was cut back by 4 bases and J by 3 bases. The CDR3 here is CASSFSVTGTGDYEQYF. DNA of the CDR3: TGTGCCAGCAGTTTCTCCGTCACCGGGACAGGGGACTACGAGCAGTACTTC.

This sequence joins TRBV6-1 and TRBJ1-5; TRBD1 matches at 10 bases. This CDR3 has 16 residues. V shed 6 bases and J 2 bases; nucleotides not matched to a gene: 7. CDR1 MNHNS and CDR2 SASEGT come from the germline V gene. This chain's CDR3 is CASSLTGGDGNQPQHF. For the CDR3, the DNA is TGTGCCAGCAGCCTGACAGGGGGCGATGGCAATCAGCCCCAGCATTTT.

The chain is built from TRBV6-1 and TRBJ2-5, with TRBD2 matching over 10 bases. The junction had 8 bases not matched to a gene; V was cut back by 5 bases and J by 5 bases. Germline-derived CDR1 and CDR2 are MNHNS and SASEGT. The CDR3 has 15 amino acids. The CDR3 spells CASSKLAGSAETQYF. The CDR3 nucleotides read TGTGCCAGCAGTAAACTAGCGGGATCAGCGGAGACCCAGTACTTC.

This clonotype appeared a few times. The V call is TRBV7-3, the J call TRBJ2-2, with 9 bases matching TRBD2. V lost 1 base to trimming and J lost 0 bases; unmatched junction nucleotides: 3. CDR1 is SGHTA and CDR2 is FQGTGA in the germline V gene. CDR3 length: 17 residues. The CDR3 coding sequence is TGTGCCAGCAGCTTAAGAGCTAGCGGGACGAACACCGGGGAGCTGTTTTTT. Its protein is CASSLRASGTNTGELFF.

This clonotype appeared a few times. The rearrangement links TRBV10-3 to TRBJ1-1; 9 nucleotides match TRBD1. Unmatched junction bases numbered 5, after V lost 5 bases and J lost 4 bases. The CDR3 has 14 residues. CDR1 is ENHRY and CDR2 is SYGVKD in the germline V gene. The DNA for the CDR3 is TGTGCCATCAGTCCGGGACAGGGTTCCACTGAAGCTTTCTTT. Protein sequence: CAISPGQGSTEAFF.